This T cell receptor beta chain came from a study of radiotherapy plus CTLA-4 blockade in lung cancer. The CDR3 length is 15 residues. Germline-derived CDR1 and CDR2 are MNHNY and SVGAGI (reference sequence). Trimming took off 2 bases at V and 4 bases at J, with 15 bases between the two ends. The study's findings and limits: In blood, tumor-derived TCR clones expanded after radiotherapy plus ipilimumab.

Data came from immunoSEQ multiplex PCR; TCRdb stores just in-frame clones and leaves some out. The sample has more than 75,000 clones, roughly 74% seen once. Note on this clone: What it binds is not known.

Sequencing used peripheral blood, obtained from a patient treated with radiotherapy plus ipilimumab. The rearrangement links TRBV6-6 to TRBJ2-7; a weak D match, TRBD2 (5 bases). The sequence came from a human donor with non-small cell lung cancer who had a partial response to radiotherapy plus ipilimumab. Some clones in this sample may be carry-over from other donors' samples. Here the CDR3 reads CASSYRSSGSYEQYF. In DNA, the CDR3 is TGTGCCAGCAGTTACCGGTCTAGTGGGAGTTACGAGCAGTACTTC.